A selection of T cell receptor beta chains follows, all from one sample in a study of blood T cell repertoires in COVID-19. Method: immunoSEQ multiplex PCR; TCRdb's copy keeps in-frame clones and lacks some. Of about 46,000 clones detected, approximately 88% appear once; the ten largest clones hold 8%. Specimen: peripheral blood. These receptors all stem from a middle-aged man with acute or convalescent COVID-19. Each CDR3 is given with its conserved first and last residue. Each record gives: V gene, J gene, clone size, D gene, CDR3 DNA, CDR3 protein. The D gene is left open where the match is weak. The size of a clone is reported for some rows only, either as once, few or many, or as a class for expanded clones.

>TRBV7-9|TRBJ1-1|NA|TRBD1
TGTGCCAGCAGCACAAAGGGACAGGGATACACTGAAGCTTTCTTT
CASSTKGQGYTEAFF
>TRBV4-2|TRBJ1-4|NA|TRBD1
TGTGCCAGCAGCCGGAGGGACAGCACTTCAACTAATGAAAAACTGTTTTTT
CASSRRDSTSTNEKLFF
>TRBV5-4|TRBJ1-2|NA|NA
TGTGCCAGCAGCACTAAACAGGAAAACTATGGCTACACCTTC
CASSTKQENYGYTF
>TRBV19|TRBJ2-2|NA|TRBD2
TGTGCCAGTAAAAGGGGCGGGAGGGCCTGGACCGGGGAGCTGTTTTTT
CASKRGGRAWTGELFF
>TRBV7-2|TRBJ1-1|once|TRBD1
TGTGCCAGCAGCTTTTCAGGGGGGAACACTGAAGCTTTCTTT
CASSFSGGNTEAFF
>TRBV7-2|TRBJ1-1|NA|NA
TGTGCCAGCAGCTTCCGCCAGGGAGGGGGCACTGAAGCTTTCTTT
CASSFRQGGGTEAFF
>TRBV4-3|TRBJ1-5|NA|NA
TGCGCCAGCAGCCAGAGCCTCGGGAGCAATCAGCCCCAGCATTTT
CASSQSLGSNQPQHF
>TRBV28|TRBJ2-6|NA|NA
TGTGCCAGCAGTTCCCCAGGGGCTGGGGCCAACGTCCTGACTTTC
CASSSPGAGANVLTF
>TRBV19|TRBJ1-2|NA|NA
TGTGCCAGTAGTATTACCGGGGTCCCTAACTATGGCTACACCTTC
CASSITGVPNYGYTF
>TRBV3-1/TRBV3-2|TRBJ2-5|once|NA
TGTGCCAGCAGCCCCCTCCGGGGGGAGACCCAGTACTTC
CASSPLRGETQYF
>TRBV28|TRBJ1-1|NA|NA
TGTGCCAGCAGTCGAAACAGGGCCACTGAAGCTTTCTTT
CASSRNRATEAFF
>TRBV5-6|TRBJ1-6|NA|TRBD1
TGTGCCAGCAGCTTGACGGGCCAGGGGGTAAAGTCACCCCTCCACTTT
CASSLTGQGVKSPLHF
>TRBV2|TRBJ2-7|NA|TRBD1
TGTGCCAGCAGTCTACCCGGCTCGGACAGGGGGCAGGGCGAGCAGTACTTC
CASSLPGSDRGQGEQYF
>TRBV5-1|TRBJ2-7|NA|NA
TGCGCCAGCAGCTTGAGGGGCTACGAGCAGTACTTC
CASSLRGYEQYF
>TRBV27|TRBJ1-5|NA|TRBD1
TGTGCCAGCAGTTTATTACAGGGGAGAAATCAGCCCCAGCATTTT
CASSLLQGRNQPQHF
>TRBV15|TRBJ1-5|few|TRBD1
TGTGCCACCAGCAGAAGGACAGGGGACGATCAGCCCCAGCATTTT
CATSRRTGDDQPQHF
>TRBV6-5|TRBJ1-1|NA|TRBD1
TGTGCCAGCAGTTCGCTTCCGGGACAGATGAACACTGAAGCTTTCTTT
CASSSLPGQMNTEAFF
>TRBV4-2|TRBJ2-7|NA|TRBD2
TGTGCCAGCAGCCAAGATCCCCGGGGGCTAGCGGGAGTCGAGCAGTACTTC
CASSQDPRGLAGVEQYF
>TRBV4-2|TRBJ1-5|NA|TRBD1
TGTGCCAGCAGCCACTACGGACAGGGTGGAGATAGCAATCAGCCCCAGCATTTT
CASSHYGQGGDSNQPQHF
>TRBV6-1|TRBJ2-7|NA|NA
TGTGCCAGCAGTGAAAGAGCCCTAGCCTACGAGCAGTACTTC
CASSERALAYEQYF
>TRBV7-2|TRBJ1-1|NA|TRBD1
TGTGCCAGCAGCTCCGACAGGGGCCAGGAAGCTTTCTTT
CASSSDRGQEAFF
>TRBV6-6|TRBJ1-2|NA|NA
TGTGCCAGCAGTTACTCGACCAGGCTTAGCTATGGCTACACCTTC
CASSYSTRLSYGYTF
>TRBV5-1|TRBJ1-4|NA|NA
TGCGCCAGCAGCTCGACAGCATTTTCCGAAAAACTGTTTTTT
CASSSTAFSEKLFF
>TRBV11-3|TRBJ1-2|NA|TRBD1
TGTGCCAGCAGCTTAGAAAAAGTAAAGCCCTGGGACAGGGTGAAAAATGGCTACACCTTC
CASSLEKVKPWDRVKNGYTF
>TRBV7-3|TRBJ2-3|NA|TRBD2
TGTGCCAGCAGCTTTAGCGGGAGTATGGATACGCAGTATTTT
CASSFSGSMDTQYF
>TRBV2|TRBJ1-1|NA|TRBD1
TGTGCCAGCAATACGGACAGGTTAGGTGAAGCTTTCTTT
CASNTDRLGEAFF
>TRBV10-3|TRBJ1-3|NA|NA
TGTGCCATCAGTGAGTCGCTGCAGGGTCGTAACACCATATATTTT
CAISESLQGRNTIYF
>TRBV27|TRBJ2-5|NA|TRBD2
TGTGCCAGCAGTTTTACAGCGGGAGTTTGGGAGACCCAGTACTTC
CASSFTAGVWETQYF
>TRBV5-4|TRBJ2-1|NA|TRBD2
TGTGCCAGCAGGCGTCCCGGGACTAGCGGGAGCCACAATGAGCAGTTCTTC
CASRRPGTSGSHNEQFF
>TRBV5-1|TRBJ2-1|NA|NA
TGCGCCAGCCGGTCGGGGGCCTACAATGAGCAGTTCTTC
CASRSGAYNEQFF
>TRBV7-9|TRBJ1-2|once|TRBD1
TGTGCCAGCAGCTTATCACAGGGGGCGCGTAGCTATGGCTACACCTTC
CASSLSQGARSYGYTF